The TCR beta chain under discussion was sequenced for a study of OX40 agonist ivuxolimab in advanced cancers. Sequencing used immunoSEQ multiplex PCR; TCRdb keeps in-frame clones, though not all of them. The table includes some 10,000 clones, around 79% detected once. The sample consisted of CD4+ or CD8+ T cells sorted from blood, taken in a trial of the OX40 agonist ivuxolimab. The TCR sequence derives from an adult with an advanced solid tumor such as melanoma, head and neck, liver or kidney cancer.

The CDR3: CASSLPRETQYF. The CDR3 nucleotides read TGTGCCAGCAGCCTCCCGAGGGAGACCCAGTACTTC. The chain carries TRBV25-1 and TRBJ2-5; D unclear. This CDR3 is 12 amino acids long. Trimming shortened V by 6 bases and J by 5 bases, and 10 bases separated the two germline ends. CDR1 and CDR2 from the germline V gene are MGHDK and SYGVNS. The variable domain in full, with the rest retrieved from reference TRBV25-1 and TRBJ2-5, is EADIYQTPRYLVIGTGKKITLECSQTMGHDKMYWYQQDPGMELHLIHYSYGVNSTEKGDLSSESTVSRIRTEHFPLTLESARPSHTSQYLCASSLPRETQYFGPGTRLLVL.